These 6 T cell receptor beta chains share one sample of origin, sequenced in a study of T cell repertoires in aging, cancer and after chemotherapy. Peripheral blood genomic DNA, not sorted cells or RNA, was the template. Multiplex touch-down PCR with TRB-A/B primers amplified rearranged V-D-J TRB sequences. TCRdb re-analysed the multiplex PCR reads in MiXCR, keeping a single row per CDR3 protein. The table shows roughly 2,100 distinct CDR3 sequences, with around 20% occurring only once. Sample: blood. The receptors derive from a human donor with a solid tumor.

Judged by abundance, this clonotype is medium-sized. The chain combines TRBV19 with TRBJ2-6, with D possibly TRBD2 on 5 matching bases. Germline CDR1 LNHDA, CDR2 SQIVND (reference sequence). The CDR3 length is 16 residues. V dropped 9 bases and J dropped 1 base, with 16 bases sitting between them. The CDR3 reads CASTPRGASGANVLTF. The CDR3 region has the DNA TGTGCCAGCACCCCACGGGGAGCATCTGGGGCCAACGTCCTGACTTTC. The whole variable domain, remainder taken from reference TRBV19 and TRBJ2-6, is DGGITQSPKYLFRKEGQNVTLSCEQNLNHDAMYWYRQDPGQGLRLIYYSQIVNDFQKGDIAEGYSVSREKKESFPLTVTSAQKNPTAFYLCASTPRGASGANVLTFGAGSRLTVL.

This chain links TRBV5-1 with TRBJ1-1; D perhaps matches TRBD1 (6 bases). The CDR3 runs to 15 residues. V gave up 2 bases and J gave up 4 bases, with 15 bases separating them. Germline CDR1 reads SGHRS; CDR2 reads YFSETQ. CDR3: CASSLTITGSTEAFF. The CDR3 nucleotides are TGCGCCAGCAGCTTAACCATTACAGGGAGCACTGAAGCTTTCTTT.

This clonotype was seen a handful of times. The chain couples TRBV20-1 to TRBJ1-6; possibly TRBD1 for D (6 bases). Germline CDR1 is DFQATT and CDR2 is SNEGSKA (reference sequence). The ends were cut back, 3 bases at V and 3 bases at J, with 12 bases in the middle. This CDR3 region has 15 residues. The CDR3 coding sequence is TGCAGTGCTAGGGCAGGGGAAGTCTATAATTCACCCCTCCACTTT. Its protein is CSARAGEVYNSPLHF.

The J gene is TRBJ2-7, the V gene TRBV4-3; 9 bases match TRBD2. This CDR3 spans 15 amino acids. Germline lookup yields CDR1 LGHNA and CDR2 YSLEER. V lost 6 bases to trimming and J lost 0 bases; unmatched junction nucleotides: 6. CDR3 coding DNA: TGCGCCAGCAGTCAAAAGACTAGCGGCTCCTACGAGCAGTACTTC. This translates into CASSQKTSGSYEQYF.

By frequency in the sample, this clonotype is medium-sized. The chain joins TRBV12-3 or TRBV12-4 to TRBJ2-7; either TRBD1 or TRBD2 may fit D (5 bases each). V lost 4 bases to trimming and J lost 1 base, with 11 bases between them. The CDR3 has 14 amino acids. DNA for the CDR3: TGTGCCAGCAGTTCCGCAGGGAGTTCCTACGAGCAGTACTTC. This encodes CASSSAGSSYEQYF.

This clonotype has just a few counts. J is TRBJ2-4 and V is TRBV6-2 or TRBV6-3, with a weak D call TRBD1 (6 bases). The ends were cut back, 0 bases at V and 7 bases at J, with 7 bases in the middle. The CDR3 runs to 13 residues. From germline, CDR1 is MNHEY and CDR2 SVGEGT. Written as DNA, the CDR3 is TGTGCCAGCAGTTACTCACAGGGTAACATTCAGTACTTC. It encodes CASSYSQGNIQYF.